The sequence of this TCR beta chain was determined in a study of tissue T cells after allogeneic stem cell transplantation (dated by TCRdb to between 2021 and 2024). Notes on the research overall: The study profiled TCR beta repertoires across many tissues from research autopsies of patients with and without GVHD, plus mouse models of GVHD. On the human side, the study was prospective and observational, with no blinding or randomization. Summary of the overall study and its limitations: Which tissue TCRs were alloreactive or antigen-specific was not determined in the study, and some of the clones might have been host cells that persisted. The patient cohort was small and clinically heterogeneous, and sampling depth was acknowledged as a limitation. Within patients, how anatomically similar tissues were was a major factor shaping TCR repertoire composition, regardless of disease or transplant status. In both patients and mice, T cells from blood and spleen picked up only a limited part of the TCR repertoire that was detected in tissues. Only a few T cell clones appeared in more than one patient, yet motif-based clustering showed tissue-specific repertoire signatures that were shared between patients.

Remarks on this clone: No cognate antigen has been identified for it. This receptor is murine, so its gene names and germline sequences reflect the mouse genome. The read ends 1 residue shy of where the CDR3 ends; the end is completed using the germline J gene.

The protocol used for the library was the immunoSEQ multiplex PCR assay. TCRbeta CDR3 sequencing was performed at survey depth by Adaptive Biotechnologies, and CDR3 sequences, V/J genes, productive frequency and template counts were reported. TCR beta CDR3 regions were amplified from genomic DNA rather than RNA. The authors' pipeline ran thus. Jensen-Shannon divergence served to quantify pairwise repertoire overlap between tissues, with 0 meaning identical and 1 meaning complete divergence. Tissues were clustered by single-linkage agglomerative hierarchical clustering of pairwise JSD values and displayed as dendrograms. GLIPH2 was run on all patient samples with simulation_depth 1000, kmer_min_depth 3, cdr3_length_cutoff 8, keeping groups with more than two unique CDR3s. A standardized tissue-overlap score was generated by extrapolating Jaccard GLIPH-group overlap across patients to a standard repertoire size of 1000 clones. Linear mixed-effect models, with tissue as a fixed effect and individual as a random effect, were used to test how diversity related to clinical or experimental variables. Not all clones reach the TCRdb copy of this immuneACCESS table, which keeps in-frame sequences only. Checked studies attribute under half of the gap to unresolved V genes and leave the rest unexplained. Clone size and the V and J calls come from that table; the DNA yielded D and trimming. For this sample the table gives about 3,000 clones, of which roughly 52% were detected only once. Together, the top ten hold around 4% of the sample.

In light of the paper, this sample's time point label describes: mouse harvest day 7 after allogeneic transplant. Each mouse graft consisted of 10^7 T-cell-depleted bone marrow cells plus 10^6 splenic CD5+ T cells and was given by tail vein injection. Mouse GVHD was modeled in a major MHC-mismatch B6 (H2b) into BALB/c (H2d) model, with tissues profiled at day 7 or 14. On day 7 or 14 post-transplant, mouse tissues and retro-orbital blood were harvested with separate sterile tools for each animal, and livers were flushed before harvest. Before genomic DNA isolation with the DNeasy Blood & Tissue Kit, mouse tissues were minced using razor blades in buffered saline. The CDR3, from cysteine to phenylalanine, totals 16 residues. The CDR3 was read in part: 45 bases, with the frame set at base 1. The germline V gene provides CDR1 SGHSN and CDR2 HYEKVE. Ends trimmed: V by 1 base, J by 0 bases; bases unmatched to a gene: 2.

The chain links TRBV12-1 with TRBJ2-4, with TRBD2 matching 11 junction bases. The receptor comes from a female BALB/c mouse given C57BL/6 T cells with graft-versus-host disease after an allogeneic hematopoietic cell transplant. Sequencing was done on a sample of gut tissue. The CDR3 is CASSLRDWGSQNTLYF. The DNA read from the CDR3 is TGTGCCAGCTCTCTAAGGGACTGGGGGAGTCAAAACACCTTGTAC.